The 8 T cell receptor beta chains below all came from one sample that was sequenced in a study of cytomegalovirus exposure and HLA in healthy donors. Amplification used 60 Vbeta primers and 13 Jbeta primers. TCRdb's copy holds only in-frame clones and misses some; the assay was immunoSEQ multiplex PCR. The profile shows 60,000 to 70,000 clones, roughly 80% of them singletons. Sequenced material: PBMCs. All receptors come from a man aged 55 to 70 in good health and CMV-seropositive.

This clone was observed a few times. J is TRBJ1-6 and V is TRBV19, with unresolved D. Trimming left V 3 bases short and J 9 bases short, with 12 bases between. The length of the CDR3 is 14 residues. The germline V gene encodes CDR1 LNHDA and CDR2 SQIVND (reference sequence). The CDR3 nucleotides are TGTGCCAGTAGTATCAACGGCGGGCGTTCACCCCTCCACTTT. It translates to CASSINGGRSPLHF.

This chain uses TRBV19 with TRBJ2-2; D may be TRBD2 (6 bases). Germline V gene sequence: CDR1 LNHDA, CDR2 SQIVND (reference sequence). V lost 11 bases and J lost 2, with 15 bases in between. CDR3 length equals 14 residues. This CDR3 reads CAVPGRDNTGELFF. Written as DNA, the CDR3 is TGTGCCGTCCCAGGGCGGGATAACACCGGGGAGCTGTTTTTT.

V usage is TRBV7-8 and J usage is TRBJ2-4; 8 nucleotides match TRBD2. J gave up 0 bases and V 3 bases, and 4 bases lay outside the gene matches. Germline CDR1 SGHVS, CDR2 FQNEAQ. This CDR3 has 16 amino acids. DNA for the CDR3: TGTGCCAGCAGCTTGGATAGCGGGGTAGCCAAAAACATTCAGTACTTC. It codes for CASSLDSGVAKNIQYF.

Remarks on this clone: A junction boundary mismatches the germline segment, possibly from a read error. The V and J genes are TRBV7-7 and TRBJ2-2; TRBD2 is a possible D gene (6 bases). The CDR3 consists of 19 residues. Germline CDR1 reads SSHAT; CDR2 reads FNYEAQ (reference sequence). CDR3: CASSLADNGAWGDTGELFF. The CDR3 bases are TGTGCTAGCAGCTTAGCGGACAACGGAGCCTGGGGGGACACCGGGGAGCTGTTTTTT.

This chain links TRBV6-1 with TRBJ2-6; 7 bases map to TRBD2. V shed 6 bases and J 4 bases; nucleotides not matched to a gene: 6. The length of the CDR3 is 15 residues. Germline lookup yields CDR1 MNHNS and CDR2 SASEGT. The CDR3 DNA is TGTGCCAGCAGGAGCGGGGCGAACGGGGCCAACGTCCTGACTTTC. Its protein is CASRSGANGANVLTF.

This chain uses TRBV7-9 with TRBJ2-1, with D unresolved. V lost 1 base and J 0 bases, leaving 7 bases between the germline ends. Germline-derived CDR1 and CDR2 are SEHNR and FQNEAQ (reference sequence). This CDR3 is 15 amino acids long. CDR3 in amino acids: CASSLGLSSYNEQFF. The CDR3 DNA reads TGTGCCAGCAGCTTAGGACTGAGCTCCTACAATGAGCAGTTCTTC. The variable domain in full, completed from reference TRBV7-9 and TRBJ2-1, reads DTGVSQNPRHKITKRGQNVTFRCDPISEHNRLYWYRQTLGQGPEFLTYFQNEAQLEKSRLLSDRFSAERPKGSFSTLEIQRTEQGDSAMYLCASSLGLSSYNEQFFGPGTRLTVL.

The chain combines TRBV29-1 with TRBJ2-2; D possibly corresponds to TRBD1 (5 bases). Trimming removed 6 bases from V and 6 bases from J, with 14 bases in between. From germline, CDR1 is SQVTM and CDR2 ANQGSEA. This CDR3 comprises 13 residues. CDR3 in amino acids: CSVATIQAGELFF. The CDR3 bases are TGCAGCGTCGCGACAATACAGGCCGGGGAGCTGTTTTTT.

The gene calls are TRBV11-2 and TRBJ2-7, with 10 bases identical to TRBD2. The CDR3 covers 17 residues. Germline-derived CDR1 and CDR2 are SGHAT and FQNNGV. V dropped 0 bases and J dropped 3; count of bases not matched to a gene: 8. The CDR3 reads CASSLEPSGRAIYEQYF. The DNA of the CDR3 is TGTGCCAGCAGCTTAGAACCAAGCGGGAGGGCCATCTACGAGCAGTACTTC.